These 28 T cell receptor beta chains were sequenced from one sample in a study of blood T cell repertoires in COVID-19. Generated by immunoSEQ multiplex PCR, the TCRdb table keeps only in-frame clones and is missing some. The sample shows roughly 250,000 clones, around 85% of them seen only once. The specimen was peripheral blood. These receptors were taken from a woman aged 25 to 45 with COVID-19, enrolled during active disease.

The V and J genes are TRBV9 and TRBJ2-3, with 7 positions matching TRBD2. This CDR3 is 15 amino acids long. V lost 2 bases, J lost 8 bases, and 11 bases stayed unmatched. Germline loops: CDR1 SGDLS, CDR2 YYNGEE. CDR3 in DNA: TGTGCCAGCAGCGTCTATGGGACGGGAGGCGGTACGCAGTATTTT. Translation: CASSVYGTGGGTQYF. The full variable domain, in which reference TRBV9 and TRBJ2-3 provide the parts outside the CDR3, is DSGVTQTPKHLITATGQRVTLRCSPRSGDLSVYWYQQSLDQGLQFLIQYYNGEERAKGNILERFSAQQFPDLHSELNLSSLELGDSALYFCASSVYGTGGGTQYFGPGTRLTVL.

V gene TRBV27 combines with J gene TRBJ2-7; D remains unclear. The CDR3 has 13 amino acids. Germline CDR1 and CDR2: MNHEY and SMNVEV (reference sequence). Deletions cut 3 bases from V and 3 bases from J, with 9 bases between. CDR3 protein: CASSLGRFYEQYF. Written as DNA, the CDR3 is TGTGCCAGCAGTTTGGGCAGGTTCTACGAGCAGTACTTC.

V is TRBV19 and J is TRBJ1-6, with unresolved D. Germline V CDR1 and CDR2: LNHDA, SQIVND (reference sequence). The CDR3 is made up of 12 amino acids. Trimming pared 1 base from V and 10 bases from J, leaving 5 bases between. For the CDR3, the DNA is TGTGCCAGTAGTATAGGGGCGTCACCCCTCCACTTT. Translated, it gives CASSIGASPLHF.

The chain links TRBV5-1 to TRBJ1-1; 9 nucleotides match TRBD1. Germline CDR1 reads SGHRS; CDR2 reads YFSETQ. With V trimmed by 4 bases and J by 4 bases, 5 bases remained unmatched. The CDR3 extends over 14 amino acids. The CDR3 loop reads CASSPGQGLTEAFF. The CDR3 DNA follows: TGCGCCAGCAGCCCGGGACAGGGACTCACTGAAGCTTTCTTT.

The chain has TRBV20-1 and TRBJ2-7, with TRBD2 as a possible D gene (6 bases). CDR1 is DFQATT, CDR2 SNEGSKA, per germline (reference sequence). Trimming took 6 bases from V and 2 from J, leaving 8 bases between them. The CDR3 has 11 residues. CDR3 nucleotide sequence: TGCAGTGCGGGACTTACCTACGAGCAGTACTTC. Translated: CSAGLTYEQYF.

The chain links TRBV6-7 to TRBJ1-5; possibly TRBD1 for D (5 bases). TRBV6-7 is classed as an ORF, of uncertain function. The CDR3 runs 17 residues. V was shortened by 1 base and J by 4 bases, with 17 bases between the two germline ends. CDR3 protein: CASSYFEGPGANQPQHF. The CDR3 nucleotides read TGTGCCAGCAGTTACTTTGAAGGACCTGGGGCAAATCAGCCCCAGCATTTT.

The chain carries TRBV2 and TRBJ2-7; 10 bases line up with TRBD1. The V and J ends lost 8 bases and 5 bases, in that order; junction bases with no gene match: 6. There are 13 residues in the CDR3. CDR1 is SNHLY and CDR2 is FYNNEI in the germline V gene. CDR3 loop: CASRDRGFDEQYF. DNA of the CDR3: TGTGCCAGCCGGGACAGGGGATTCGACGAGCAGTACTTC.

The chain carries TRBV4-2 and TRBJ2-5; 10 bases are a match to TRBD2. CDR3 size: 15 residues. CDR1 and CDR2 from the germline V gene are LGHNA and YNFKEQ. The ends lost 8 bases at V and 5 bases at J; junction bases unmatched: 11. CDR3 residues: CASQLYETSGETQYF. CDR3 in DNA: TGTGCCAGCCAGCTCTACGAGACTAGCGGGGAGACCCAGTACTTC.

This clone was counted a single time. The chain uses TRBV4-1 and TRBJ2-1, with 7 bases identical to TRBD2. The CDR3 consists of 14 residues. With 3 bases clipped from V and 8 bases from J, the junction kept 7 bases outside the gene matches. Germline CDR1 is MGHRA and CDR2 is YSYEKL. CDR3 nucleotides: TGCGCCAGCAGCCACAGGGACTACCAGCATGAGCAGTTCTTC. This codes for CASSHRDYQHEQFF.

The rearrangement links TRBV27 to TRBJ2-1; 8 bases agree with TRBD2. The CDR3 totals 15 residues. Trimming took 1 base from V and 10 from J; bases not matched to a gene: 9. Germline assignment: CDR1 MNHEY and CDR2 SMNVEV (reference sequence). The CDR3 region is CASSLLSGGPYEQFF. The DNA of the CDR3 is TGTGCCAGCAGTTTATTGTCGGGGGGGCCATACGAGCAGTTCTTC.

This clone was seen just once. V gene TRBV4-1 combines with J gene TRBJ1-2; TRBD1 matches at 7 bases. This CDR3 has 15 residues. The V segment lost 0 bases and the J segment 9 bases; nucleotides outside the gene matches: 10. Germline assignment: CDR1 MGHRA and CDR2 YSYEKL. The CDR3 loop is CASSQETNRGVSYTF. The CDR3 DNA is TGCGCCAGCAGCCAAGAGACGAACAGGGGAGTAAGCTACACCTTC.

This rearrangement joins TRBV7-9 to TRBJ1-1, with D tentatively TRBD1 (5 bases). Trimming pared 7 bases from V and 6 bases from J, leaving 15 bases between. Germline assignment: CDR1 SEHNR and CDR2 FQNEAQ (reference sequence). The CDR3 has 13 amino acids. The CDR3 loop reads CASTDIRAAEAFF. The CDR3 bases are TGTGCCAGCACCGACATCAGGGCCGCTGAAGCTTTCTTT.

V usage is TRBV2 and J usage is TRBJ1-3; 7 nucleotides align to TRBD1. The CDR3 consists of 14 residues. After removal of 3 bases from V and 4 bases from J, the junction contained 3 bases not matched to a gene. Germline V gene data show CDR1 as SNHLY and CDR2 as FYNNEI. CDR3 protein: CASSEQGVGNTIYF. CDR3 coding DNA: TGTGCCAGCAGTGAGCAGGGGGTCGGAAACACCATATATTTT.

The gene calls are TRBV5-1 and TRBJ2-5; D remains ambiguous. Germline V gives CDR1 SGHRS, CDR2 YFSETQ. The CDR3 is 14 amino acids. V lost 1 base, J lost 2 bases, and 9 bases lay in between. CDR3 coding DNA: TGCGCCAGCAGCTTGTTTACAGAACAAGAGACCCAGTACTTC. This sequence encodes CASSLFTEQETQYF.

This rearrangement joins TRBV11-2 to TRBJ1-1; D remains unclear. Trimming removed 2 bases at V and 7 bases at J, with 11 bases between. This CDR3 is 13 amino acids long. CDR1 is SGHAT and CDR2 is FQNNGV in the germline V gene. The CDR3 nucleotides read TGTGCCAGCAGCTTATCCCCGGGATTTGAAGCTTTCTTT. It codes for CASSLSPGFEAFF.

CDR3 sequence (DNA): TGCGCCAGCAGCTCAACAGATACGCAGTATTTT. Protein sequence: CASSSTDTQYF. This sequence joins TRBV5-1 and TRBJ2-3; D remains unclear. The CDR3 covers 11 residues. Germline V CDR1 and CDR2: SGHRS, YFSETQ. V lost 3 bases, J lost 3 bases, and 2 bases lay in between.

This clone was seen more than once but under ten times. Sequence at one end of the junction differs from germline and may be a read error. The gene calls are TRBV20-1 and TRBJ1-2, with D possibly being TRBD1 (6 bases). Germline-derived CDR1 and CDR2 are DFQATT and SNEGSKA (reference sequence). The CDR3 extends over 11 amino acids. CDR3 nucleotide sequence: TGCAGTGCTAGAGTTGGGACACCCAATTCCTTC. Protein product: CSARVGTPNSF.

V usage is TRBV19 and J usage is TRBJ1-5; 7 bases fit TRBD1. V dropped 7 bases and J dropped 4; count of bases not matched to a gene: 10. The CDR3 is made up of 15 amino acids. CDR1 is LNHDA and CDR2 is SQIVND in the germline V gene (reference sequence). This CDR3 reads CASTPLTGWNQPQHF. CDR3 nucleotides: TGTGCCAGTACCCCCTTGACAGGGTGGAATCAGCCCCAGCATTTT.

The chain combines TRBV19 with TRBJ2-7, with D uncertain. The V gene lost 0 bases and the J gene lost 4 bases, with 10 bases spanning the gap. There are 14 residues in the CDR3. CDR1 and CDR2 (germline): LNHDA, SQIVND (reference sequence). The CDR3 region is CASSIDTDSYEQYF. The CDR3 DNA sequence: TGTGCCAGTAGTATAGACACAGATAGTTACGAGCAGTACTTC.

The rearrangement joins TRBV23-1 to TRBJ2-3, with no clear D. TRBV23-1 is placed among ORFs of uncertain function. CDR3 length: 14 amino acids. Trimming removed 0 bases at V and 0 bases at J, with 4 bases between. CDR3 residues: CASSQSQSTDTQYF. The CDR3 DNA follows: TGCGCCAGCAGTCAATCCCAGAGCACAGATACGCAGTATTTT.

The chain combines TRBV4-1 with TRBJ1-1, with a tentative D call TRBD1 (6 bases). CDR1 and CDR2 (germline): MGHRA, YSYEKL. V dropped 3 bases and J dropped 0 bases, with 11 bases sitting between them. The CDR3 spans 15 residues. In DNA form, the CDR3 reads TGCGCCAGCAGCCACGAGGGGGGGATGAACACTGAAGCTTTCTTT. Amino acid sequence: CASSHEGGMNTEAFF.

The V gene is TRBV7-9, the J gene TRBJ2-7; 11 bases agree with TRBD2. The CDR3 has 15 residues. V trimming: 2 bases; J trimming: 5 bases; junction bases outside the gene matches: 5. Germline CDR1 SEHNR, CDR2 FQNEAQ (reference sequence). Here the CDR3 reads CASSLRLAGRNEQYF. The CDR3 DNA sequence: TGTGCCAGCAGCTTACGACTAGCGGGGAGGAACGAGCAGTACTTC.

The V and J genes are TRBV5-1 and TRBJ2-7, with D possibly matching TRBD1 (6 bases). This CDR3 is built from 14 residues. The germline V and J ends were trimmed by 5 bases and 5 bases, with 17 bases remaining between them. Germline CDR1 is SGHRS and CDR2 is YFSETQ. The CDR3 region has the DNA TGCGCCAGCAGAATAACCAGGGGACGTAACGAGCAGTACTTC. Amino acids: CASRITRGRNEQYF. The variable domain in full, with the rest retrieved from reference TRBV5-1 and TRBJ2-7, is KAGVTQTPRYLIKTRGQQVTLSCSPISGHRSVSWYQQTPGQGLQFLFEYFSETQRNKGNFPGRFSGRQFSNSRSEMNVSTLELGDSALYLCASRITRGRNEQYFGPGTRLTVT.

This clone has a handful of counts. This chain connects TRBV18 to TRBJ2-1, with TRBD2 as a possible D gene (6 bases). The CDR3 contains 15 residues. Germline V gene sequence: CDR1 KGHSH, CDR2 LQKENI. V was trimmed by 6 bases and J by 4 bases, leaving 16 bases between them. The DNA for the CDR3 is TGTGCCAGCTCCACTCGAGGGAGGCATTACAATGAGCAGTTCTTC. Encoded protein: CASSTRGRHYNEQFF.

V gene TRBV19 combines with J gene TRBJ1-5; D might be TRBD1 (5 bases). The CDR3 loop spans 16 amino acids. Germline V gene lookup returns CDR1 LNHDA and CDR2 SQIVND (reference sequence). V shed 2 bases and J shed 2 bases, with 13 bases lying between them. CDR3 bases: TGTGCCAGTAGTATATCGGGGGGAGGACGCAATCAGCCCCAGCATTTT. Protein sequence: CASSISGGGRNQPQHF.

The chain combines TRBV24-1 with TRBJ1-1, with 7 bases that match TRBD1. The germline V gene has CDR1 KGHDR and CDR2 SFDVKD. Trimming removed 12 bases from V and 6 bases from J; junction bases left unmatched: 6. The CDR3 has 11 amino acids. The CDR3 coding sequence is TGTGCCCTGGAGGGGGCCGCTGAAGCTTTCTTT. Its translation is CALEGAAEAFF.

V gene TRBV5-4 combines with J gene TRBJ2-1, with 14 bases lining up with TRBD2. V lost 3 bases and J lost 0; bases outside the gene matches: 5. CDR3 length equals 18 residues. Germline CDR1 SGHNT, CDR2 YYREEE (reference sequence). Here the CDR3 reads CASSWGLAGDYSYNEQFF. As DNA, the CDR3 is TGTGCCAGCAGCTGGGGACTAGCGGGGGATTACTCCTACAATGAGCAGTTCTTC.

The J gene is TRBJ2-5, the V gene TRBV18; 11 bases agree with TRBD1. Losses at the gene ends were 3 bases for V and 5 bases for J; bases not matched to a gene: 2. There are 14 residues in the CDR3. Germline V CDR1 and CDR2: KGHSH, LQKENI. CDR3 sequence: CASSPGTGGETQYF. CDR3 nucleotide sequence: TGTGCCAGCTCACCCGGGACAGGGGGTGAGACCCAGTACTTC.